This TCR beta chain was profiled in a study of T cell responses to AZD1222 COVID-19 vaccine. Study-wide findings and caveats: The sample set comprised mostly white British donors with more females, and clonal diversity was possibly underestimated. Spike was spanned by vaccine-associated CD4 TCRs, which were dominant at 160-218 and 743-854.

The data were produced by immunoSEQ multiplex PCR, yet TCRdb's version contains in-frame clones alone and is incomplete. The data contain approximately 190,000 clones, roughly 91% of them singletons. A word on this clone: What it recognizes is unknown.

Sequencing was performed on peripheral blood, taken on day 0 of AZD1222 vaccination. The origin of this receptor is an adult in good health.

The CDR3 DNA sequence: TGTGCCAGCAGCCCTCGACAGGCGACGTTGGGTGAGACCCAGTACTTC. Encoded protein: CASSPRQATLGETQYF. This chain uses TRBV7-9 with TRBJ2-5, with D possibly matching TRBD1 (6 bases). Germline V gives CDR1 SEHNR, CDR2 FQNEAQ (reference sequence). The CDR3 covers 16 residues. The V end was cut by 5 bases, the J end by 5 bases, with 21 bases between.